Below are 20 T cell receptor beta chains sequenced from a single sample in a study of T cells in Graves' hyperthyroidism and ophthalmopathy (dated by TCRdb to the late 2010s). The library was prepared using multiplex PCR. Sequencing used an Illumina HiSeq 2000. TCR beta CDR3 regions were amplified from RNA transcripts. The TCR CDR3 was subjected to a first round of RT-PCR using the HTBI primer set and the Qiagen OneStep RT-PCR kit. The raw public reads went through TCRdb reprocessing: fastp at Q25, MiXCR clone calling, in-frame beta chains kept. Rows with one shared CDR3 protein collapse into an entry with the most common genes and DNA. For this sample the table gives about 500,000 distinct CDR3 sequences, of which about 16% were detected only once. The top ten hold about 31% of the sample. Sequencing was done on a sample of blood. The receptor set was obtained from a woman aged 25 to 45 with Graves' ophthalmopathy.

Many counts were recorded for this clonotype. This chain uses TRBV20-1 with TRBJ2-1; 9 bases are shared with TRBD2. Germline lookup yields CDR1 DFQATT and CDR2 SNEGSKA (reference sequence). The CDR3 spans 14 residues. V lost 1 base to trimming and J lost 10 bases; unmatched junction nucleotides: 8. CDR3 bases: TGCAGTGCTAGAGCCCCACTAGCGGGTTGGGAGCAGTTCTTC. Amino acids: CSARAPLAGWEQFF.

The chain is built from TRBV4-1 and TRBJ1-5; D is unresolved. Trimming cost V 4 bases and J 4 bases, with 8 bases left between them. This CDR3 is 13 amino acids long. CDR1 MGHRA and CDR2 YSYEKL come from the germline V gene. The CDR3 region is CASSPSNNQPQHF. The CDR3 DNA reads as TGCGCCAGCAGCCCGAGTAATAATCAGCCCCAGCATTTT.

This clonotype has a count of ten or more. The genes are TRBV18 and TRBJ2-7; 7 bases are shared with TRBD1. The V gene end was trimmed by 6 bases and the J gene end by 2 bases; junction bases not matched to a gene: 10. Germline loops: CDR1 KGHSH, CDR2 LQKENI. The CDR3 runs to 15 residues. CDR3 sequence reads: CASSGGQVKTYEQYF. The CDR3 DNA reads TGTGCCAGCTCCGGTGGACAGGTTAAGACCTACGAGCAGTACTTC.

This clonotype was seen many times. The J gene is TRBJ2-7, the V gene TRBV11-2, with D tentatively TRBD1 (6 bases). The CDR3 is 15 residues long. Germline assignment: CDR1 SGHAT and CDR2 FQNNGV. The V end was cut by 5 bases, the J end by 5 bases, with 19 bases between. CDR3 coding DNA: TGTGCCAGCAGCCCCCTGACAGGTGCAACGCACGAGCAGTACTTC. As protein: CASSPLTGATHEQYF. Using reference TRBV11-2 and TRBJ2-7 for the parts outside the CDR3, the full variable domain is EAGVAQSPRYKIIEKRQSVAFWCNPISGHATLYWYQQILGQGPKLLIQFQNNGVVDDSQLPKDRFSAERLKGVDSTLKIQPAKLEDSAVYLCASSPLTGATHEQYFGPGTRLTVT.

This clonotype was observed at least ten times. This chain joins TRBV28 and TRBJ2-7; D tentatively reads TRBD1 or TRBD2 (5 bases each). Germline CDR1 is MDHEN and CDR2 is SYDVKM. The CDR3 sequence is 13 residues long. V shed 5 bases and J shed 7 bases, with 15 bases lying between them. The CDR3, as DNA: TGTGCCAGCAGTCTCGGGACCACTCGAGAGCAGTACTTC. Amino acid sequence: CASSLGTTREQYF.

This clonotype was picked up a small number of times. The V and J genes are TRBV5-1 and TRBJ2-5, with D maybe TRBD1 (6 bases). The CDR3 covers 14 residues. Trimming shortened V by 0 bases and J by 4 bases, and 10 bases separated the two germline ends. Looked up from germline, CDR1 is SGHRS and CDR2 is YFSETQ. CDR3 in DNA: TGCGCCAGCAGCTTGGGGGACATATTAGAGACCCAGTACTTC. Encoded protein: CASSLGDILETQYF.

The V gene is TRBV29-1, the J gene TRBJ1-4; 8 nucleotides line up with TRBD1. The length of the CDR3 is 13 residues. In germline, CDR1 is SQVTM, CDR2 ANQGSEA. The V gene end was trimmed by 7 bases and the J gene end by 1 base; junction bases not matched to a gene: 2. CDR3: CSAGTGTNEKLFF. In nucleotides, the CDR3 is TGCAGCGCCGGGACAGGAACTAATGAAAAACTGTTTTTT. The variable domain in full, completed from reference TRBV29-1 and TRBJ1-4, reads SAVISQKPSRDICQRGTSLTIQCQVDSQVTMMFWYRQQPGQSLTLIATANQGSEATYESGFVIDKFPISRPNLTFSTLTVSNMSPEDSSIYLCSAGTGTNEKLFFGSGTQLSVL.

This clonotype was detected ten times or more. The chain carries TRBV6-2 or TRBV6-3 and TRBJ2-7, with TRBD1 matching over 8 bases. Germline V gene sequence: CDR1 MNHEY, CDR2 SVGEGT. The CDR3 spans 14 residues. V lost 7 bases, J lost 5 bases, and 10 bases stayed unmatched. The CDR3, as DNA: TGTGCCAGCACCTACTCAGGGGGCGTTGACGAGCAGTACTTC. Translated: CASTYSGGVDEQYF.

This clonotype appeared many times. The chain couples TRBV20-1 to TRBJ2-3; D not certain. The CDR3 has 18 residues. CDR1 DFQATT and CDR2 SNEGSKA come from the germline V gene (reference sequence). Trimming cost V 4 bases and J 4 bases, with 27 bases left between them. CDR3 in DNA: TGCAGTGCTACTACCGAAATTTCCCTTCAGGCCCGGTCAGATACGCAGTATTTT. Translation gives CSATTEISLQARSDTQYF.

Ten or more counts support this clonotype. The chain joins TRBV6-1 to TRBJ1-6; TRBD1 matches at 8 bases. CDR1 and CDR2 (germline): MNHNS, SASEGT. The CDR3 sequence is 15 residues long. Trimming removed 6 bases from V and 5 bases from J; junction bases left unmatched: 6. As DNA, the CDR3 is TGTGCCAGCAGCCTAGGGACAGGAGATAATTCACCCCTCCACTTT. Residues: CASSLGTGDNSPLHF.

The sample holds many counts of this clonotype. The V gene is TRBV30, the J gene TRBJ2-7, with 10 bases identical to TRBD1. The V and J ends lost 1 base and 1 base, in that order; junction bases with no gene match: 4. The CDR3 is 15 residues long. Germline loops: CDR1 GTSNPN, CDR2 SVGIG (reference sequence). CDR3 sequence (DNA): TGTGCCTGGAGTGGGGGGACAGGGGCGTCCTACGAGCAGTACTTC. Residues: CAWSGGTGASYEQYF.

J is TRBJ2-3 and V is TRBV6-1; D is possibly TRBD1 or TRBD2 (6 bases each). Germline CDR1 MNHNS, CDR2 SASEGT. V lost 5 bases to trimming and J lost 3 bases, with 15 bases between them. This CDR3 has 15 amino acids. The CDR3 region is CASSSLRDITDTQYF. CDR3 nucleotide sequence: TGTGCCAGCAGTTCCTTGCGGGACATAACAGATACGCAGTATTTT.

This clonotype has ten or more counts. This chain's CDR3 is CASSFGREGYEQYF. The CDR3 DNA is TGCGCCAGCAGCTTCGGGCGGGAGGGTTACGAGCAGTACTTC. The J gene is TRBJ2-7, the V gene TRBV5-1, with 9 bases matching TRBD2. Losses at the gene ends were 2 bases for V and 4 bases for J; bases not matched to a gene: 4. The CDR3 sequence is 14 residues long. Germline V lookup: CDR1 SGHRS, CDR2 YFSETQ.

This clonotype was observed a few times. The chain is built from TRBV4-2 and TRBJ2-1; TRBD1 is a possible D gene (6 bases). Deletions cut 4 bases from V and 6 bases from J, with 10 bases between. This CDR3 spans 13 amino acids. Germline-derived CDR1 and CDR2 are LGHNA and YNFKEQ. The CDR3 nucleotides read TGTGCCAGCAGCCGAGAGGGGGTCAATGAGCAGTTCTTC. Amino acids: CASSREGVNEQFF.

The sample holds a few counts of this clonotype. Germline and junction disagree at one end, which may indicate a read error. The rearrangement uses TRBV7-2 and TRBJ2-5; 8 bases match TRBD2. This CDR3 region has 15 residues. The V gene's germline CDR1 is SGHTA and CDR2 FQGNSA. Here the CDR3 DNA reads TGCGCCAGCAGCCAAGGGACTAGGGGCGTTGGGACCCAGTACTTC. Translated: CASSQGTRGVGTQYF.

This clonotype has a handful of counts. As DNA, the CDR3 is TGTGCCAGCAGTTTAGGTGGGGGCCGCTCCTACAATGAGCAGTTCTTC. It encodes CASSLGGGRSYNEQFF. This rearrangement joins TRBV28 to TRBJ2-1; possibly TRBD1 for D (6 bases). V dropped 2 bases and J dropped 0 bases, with 11 bases sitting between them. The germline V gene has CDR1 MDHEN and CDR2 SYDVKM. This CDR3 spans 16 amino acids.

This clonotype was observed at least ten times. The CDR3 coding sequence is TGTGCCAGCAGCGAGGGACAGAAGCCAGAAGCTTTCTTT. This sequence encodes CASSEGQKPEAFF. The chain couples TRBV7-2 to TRBJ1-1; 7 nucleotides line up with TRBD1. Germline V gives CDR1 SGHTA, CDR2 FQGNSA. This CDR3 region has 13 residues. The J segment lost 8 bases and the V segment lost 5 bases, leaving 8 bases of the junction unmatched.

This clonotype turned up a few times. CDR3 coding DNA: TGCAGTGCTTTAGGGGGTGAAAAACTGTTTTTT. Amino acid sequence: CSALGGEKLFF. The chain joins TRBV20-1 to TRBJ1-4; possible D gene TRBD1, 6 bases. V was clipped by 5 bases and J by 7 bases, with 8 bases between them. Germline-derived CDR1 and CDR2 are DFQATT and SNEGSKA (reference sequence). CDR3 length equals 11 residues.

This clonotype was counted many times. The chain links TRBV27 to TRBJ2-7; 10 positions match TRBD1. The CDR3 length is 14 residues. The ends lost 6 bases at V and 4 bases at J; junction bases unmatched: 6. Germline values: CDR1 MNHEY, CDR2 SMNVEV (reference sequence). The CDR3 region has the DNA TGTGCCAGCAGCCGGGACAGGGGTAAATACGAGCAGTACTTC. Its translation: CASSRDRGKYEQYF.

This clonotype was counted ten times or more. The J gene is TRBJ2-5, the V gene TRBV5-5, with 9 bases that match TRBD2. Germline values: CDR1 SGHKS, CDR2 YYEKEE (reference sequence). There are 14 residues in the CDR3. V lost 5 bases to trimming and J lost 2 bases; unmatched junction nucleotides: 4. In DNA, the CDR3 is TGTGCCAGCAGAAGACTAGCGGTTCAAGAGACCCAGTACTTC. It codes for CASRRLAVQETQYF. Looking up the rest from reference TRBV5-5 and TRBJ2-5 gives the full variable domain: DAGVTQSPTHLIKTRGQQVTLRCSPISGHKSVSWYQQVLGQGPQFIFQYYEKEERGRGNFPDRFSARQFPNYSSELNVNALLLGDSALYLCASRRLAVQETQYFGPGTRLLVL.